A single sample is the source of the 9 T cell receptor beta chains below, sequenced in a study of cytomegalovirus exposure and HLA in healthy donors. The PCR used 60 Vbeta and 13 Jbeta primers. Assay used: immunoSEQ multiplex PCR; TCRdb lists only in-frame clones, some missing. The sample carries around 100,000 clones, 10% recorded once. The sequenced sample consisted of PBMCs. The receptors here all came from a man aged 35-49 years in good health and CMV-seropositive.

CDR3 DNA sequence: TGTGCCAGCAGTTATACGGCAGGGGGAGAGCAGTACTTC. Residues: CASSYTAGGEQYF. This rearrangement joins TRBV2 to TRBJ2-7; 7 nucleotides match TRBD1. This CDR3 region has 13 residues. Looked up from germline, CDR1 is SNHLY and CDR2 is FYNNEI. V lost 5 bases and J lost 7; bases outside the gene matches: 8.

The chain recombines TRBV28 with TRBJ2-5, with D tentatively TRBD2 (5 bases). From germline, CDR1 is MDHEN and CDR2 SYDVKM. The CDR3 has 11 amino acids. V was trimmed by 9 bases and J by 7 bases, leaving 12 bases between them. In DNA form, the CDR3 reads TGTGCCAGTGGAGGACCGATGACCCAGTACTTC. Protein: CASGGPMTQYF. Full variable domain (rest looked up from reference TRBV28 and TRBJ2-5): DVKVTQSSRYLVKRTGEKVFLECVQDMDHENMFWYRQDPGLGLRLIYFSYDVKMKEKGDIPEGYSVSREKKERFSLILESASTNQTSMYLCASGGPMTQYFGPGTRLLVL.

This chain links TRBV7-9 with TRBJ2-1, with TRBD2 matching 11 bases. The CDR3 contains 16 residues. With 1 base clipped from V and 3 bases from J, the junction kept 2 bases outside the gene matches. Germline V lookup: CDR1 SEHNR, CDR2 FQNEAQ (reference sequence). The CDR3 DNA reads TGTGCCAGCAGCTTAGGGGGACTAGCGGACTACAATGAGCAGTTCTTC. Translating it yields CASSLGGLADYNEQFF. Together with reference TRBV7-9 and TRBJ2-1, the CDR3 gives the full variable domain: DTGVSQNPRHKITKRGQNVTFRCDPISEHNRLYWYRQTLGQGPEFLTYFQNEAQLEKSRLLSDRFSAERPKGSFSTLEIQRTEQGDSAMYLCASSLGGLADYNEQFFGPGTRLTVL.

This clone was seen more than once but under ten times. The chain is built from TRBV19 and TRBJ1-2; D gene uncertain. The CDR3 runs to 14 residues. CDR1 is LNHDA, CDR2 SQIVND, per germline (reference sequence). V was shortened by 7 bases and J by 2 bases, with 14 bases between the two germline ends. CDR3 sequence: CASTVAGNNYGYTF. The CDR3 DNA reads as TGTGCCAGTACCGTGGCAGGCAACAACTATGGCTACACCTTC.

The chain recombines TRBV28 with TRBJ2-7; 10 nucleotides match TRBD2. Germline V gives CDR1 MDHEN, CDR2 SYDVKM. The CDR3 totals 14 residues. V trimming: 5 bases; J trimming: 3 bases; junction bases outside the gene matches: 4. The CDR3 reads CASSRLAGNYEQYF. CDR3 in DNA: TGTGCCAGCAGTCGACTAGCGGGCAACTACGAGCAGTACTTC.

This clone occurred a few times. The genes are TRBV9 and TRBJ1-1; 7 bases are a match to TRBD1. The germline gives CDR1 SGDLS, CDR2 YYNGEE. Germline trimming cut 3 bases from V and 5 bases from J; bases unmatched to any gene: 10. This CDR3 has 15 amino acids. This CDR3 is CASSAERQGGTEAFF. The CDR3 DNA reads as TGTGCCAGCAGCGCGGAAAGACAGGGTGGTACTGAAGCTTTCTTT.

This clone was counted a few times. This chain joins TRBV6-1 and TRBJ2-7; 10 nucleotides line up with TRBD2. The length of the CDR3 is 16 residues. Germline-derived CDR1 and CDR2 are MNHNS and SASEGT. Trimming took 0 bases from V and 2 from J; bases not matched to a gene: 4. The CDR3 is CASSEARLAGAYEQYF. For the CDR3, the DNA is TGTGCCAGCAGTGAAGCGCGGCTAGCGGGAGCCTACGAGCAGTACTTC.

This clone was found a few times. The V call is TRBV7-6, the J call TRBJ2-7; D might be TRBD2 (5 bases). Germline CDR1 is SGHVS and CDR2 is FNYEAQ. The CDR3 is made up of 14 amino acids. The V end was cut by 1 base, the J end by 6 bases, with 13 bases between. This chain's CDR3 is CASSLESGVGEQYF. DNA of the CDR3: TGTGCCAGCAGCTTAGAATCCGGGGTGGGCGAGCAGTACTTC.

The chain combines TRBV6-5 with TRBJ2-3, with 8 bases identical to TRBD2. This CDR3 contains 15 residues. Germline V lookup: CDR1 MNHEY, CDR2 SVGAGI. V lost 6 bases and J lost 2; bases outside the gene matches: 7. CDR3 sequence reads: CASSLLAGNTDTQYF. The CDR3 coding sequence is TGTGCCAGCAGCCTTCTAGCGGGTAACACAGATACGCAGTATTTT.